The following is a TCR beta chain sequence with its context. Its antigen is unknown. Qualities for individual bases were not recorded, and no much larger clone is one base off. The record originates from a study of patients and donors after allogeneic stem cell transplantation (dated by TCRdb to 2018 to 2021). V trim: 5 bases; J trim: 4 bases; unmatched bases: 15. The CDR3 holds 18 amino acids from the cysteine to the phenylalanine. The retained sequence is limited to the CDR3, 54 bases, with the frame set at the first base. From a lookup of the germline V gene (reference sequence), CDR1 and CDR2 are PRHDT and FYEKMQ. The library was built by means of RT-PCR. Sequenced using a NextSeq 550. The public sequencing data were trimmed at Q25 with fastp and processed into clonotypes with MiXCR by TCRdb, which kept only in-frame beta chains. Entries are consolidated by CDR3 protein sequence, retaining the most common genes and DNA. For this sample there are roughly 960,000 distinct CDR3 sequences; about a sixth appear just once. The ten biggest clones cover roughly 6% of the sample.

The sample comprised blood, either unsorted or a sorted T cell fraction (not recorded which). The receptor chain draws on TRBV13 and TRBJ1-2, and TRBD1 aligns with 11 junction nucleotides. This sequence originates from a human donor who was either an allogeneic HSCT recipient or a stem cell or donor lymphocyte infusion donor (not recorded which). It is not recorded whose cells these are; they may come from a transplant donor. The bases read TGTGCCAGCAGCCGGGTTCGGACAGGGGGCGCGGGGAGCTATGGCTACACCTTC. Translated, it gives CASSRVRTGGAGSYGYTF. This CDR3, with the reference TRBV13 and TRBJ1-2 proteins standing in past its ends, gives the full variable domain AAGVIQSPRHLIKEKRETATLKCYPIPRHDTVYWYQQGPGQDPQFLISFYEKMQSDKGSIPDRFSAQQFSDYHSELNMSSLELGDSALYFCASSRVRTGGAGSYGYTFGSGTRLTVV.